These 18 T cell receptor beta chains came from one sample sequenced in a study of blood T cell repertoires in COVID-19. The data were produced by immunoSEQ multiplex PCR, yet TCRdb's version contains in-frame clones alone and is incomplete. The data contain approximately 200,000 clones, around 87% of them singletons. Sequencing was performed on PBMCs or T cells enriched from blood (not recorded which). These TCRs come from a woman in her thirties who had recovered from COVID-19.

This clone appeared once. The V and J genes are TRBV19 and TRBJ1-3, with D possibly being TRBD1 (5 bases). This CDR3 region has 15 residues. V lost 6 bases, J lost 3 bases, and 15 bases lay in between. In germline, CDR1 is LNHDA, CDR2 SQIVND (reference sequence). The CDR3 DNA follows: TGTGCCAGTAGCCTAGAATGGGGACTTGGAAACACCATATATTTT. This codes for CASSLEWGLGNTIYF.

This rearrangement joins TRBV19 to TRBJ2-2; D is perhaps TRBD1 (6 bases). This CDR3 has 16 residues. In germline, CDR1 is LNHDA, CDR2 SQIVND (reference sequence). With 4 bases removed from V and 13 bases from J, the gap between germline ends came to 25 bases. DNA of the CDR3: TGTGCCAGTAGTAGAGGGGGACCCGGTACCGGTGGGTCGCTGTTTTTT. It yields the protein CASSRGGPGTGGSLFF.

This chain connects TRBV5-1 to TRBJ1-1; TRBD1 matches at 7 bases. Germline V CDR1 and CDR2: SGHRS, YFSETQ. Germline trimming cut 0 bases from V and 7 bases from J; bases unmatched to any gene: 9. The CDR3 extends over 15 amino acids. CDR3 in amino acids: CASSLALQGNGEAFF. In nucleotides, the CDR3 is TGCGCCAGCAGCTTGGCCCTACAGGGGAATGGTGAAGCTTTCTTT.

This rearrangement joins TRBV19 to TRBJ2-2, with D possibly being TRBD1 (5 bases). V was pared by 5 bases and J by 1 base, with 11 bases between. Germline V gene sequence: CDR1 LNHDA, CDR2 SQIVND (reference sequence). The CDR3 runs 15 residues. This chain's CDR3 is CASSAYTGNTGELFF. CDR3 sequence (DNA): TGTGCCAGTAGTGCCTACACAGGGAACACCGGGGAGCTGTTTTTT.

The chain links TRBV7-3 to TRBJ2-5; 14 bases match TRBD2. CDR3 length: 16 residues. CDR1 and CDR2 from the germline V gene are SGHTA and FQGTGA. With V trimmed by 5 bases and J by 5 bases, 7 bases remained unmatched. The CDR3 loop is CASSLTSGGVRETQYF. CDR3 DNA: TGTGCCAGCAGCCTGACTAGCGGGGGGGTAAGGGAGACCCAGTACTTC.

This clone was seen just once. The chain links TRBV4-3 to TRBJ2-5; maybe TRBD1 (6 bases). The CDR3 covers 15 residues. Trimming took 5 bases from V and 7 from J, leaving 20 bases between them. The germline V gene has CDR1 LGHNA and CDR2 YSLEER. CDR3 coding DNA: TGCGCCAGCAGCATGGGTCAGTGGCAGGGGTCGACCCAGTACTTC. Its protein is CASSMGQWQGSTQYF.

The genes are TRBV6-5 and TRBJ2-2, with a tentative D call TRBD1 (6 bases). This CDR3 contains 14 residues. From germline, CDR1 is MNHEY and CDR2 SVGAGI. The V end lost 7 bases, the J end lost 5 bases, and 14 bases lay between the germline ends. In nucleotides, the CDR3 is TGTGCCAGCACCCGGGACAAAGTAACCGGGGAGCTGTTTTTT. This sequence encodes CASTRDKVTGELFF.

CDR3 region: CASSLAGTNLRTDTQYF. The CDR3 DNA sequence: TGCGCCAGCAGCTTGGCCGGGACAAATCTTCGCACAGATACGCAGTATTTT. The V call is TRBV5-1, the J call TRBJ2-3; possibly TRBD1 for D (6 bases). Trimming removed 0 bases from V and 1 base from J, with 15 bases in between. This CDR3 contains 17 residues. Germline assignment: CDR1 SGHRS and CDR2 YFSETQ.

The chain carries TRBV20-1 and TRBJ2-5; TRBD2 is a possible D gene (7 bases). The CDR3 runs to 15 residues. The ends were cut back, 3 bases at V and 5 bases at J, with 19 bases in the middle. Germline V gene sequence: CDR1 DFQATT, CDR2 SNEGSKA (reference sequence). This CDR3 is CSASRARGGRETQYF. The CDR3 nucleotides are TGCAGTGCTAGTCGCGCGAGGGGGGGCCGGGAGACCCAGTACTTC.

In regard to this clone: A junction boundary mismatches the germline segment, possibly from a read error. The chain is built from TRBV6-1 and TRBJ1-5; D call uncertain. Germline-derived CDR1 and CDR2 are MNHNS and SASEGT. The length of the CDR3 is 16 residues. CDR3 bases: TGTGCCAGCAGTGGGTGGATTGAGGATGCCAATCAGTCCCAGCATTTT. Protein sequence: CASSGWIEDANQSQHF.

The chain is built from TRBV14 and TRBJ2-2, with 13 bases aligning to TRBD2. The ends lost 1 base at V and 6 bases at J; junction bases unmatched: 5. This CDR3 is 17 amino acids long. CDR1 is SGHDN, CDR2 FVKESK, per germline. The CDR3 region has the DNA TGTGCCAGCAGCCAAGGACTAGCGGGGGGCCTCCCCGGGGAGCTGTTTTTT. This codes for CASSQGLAGGLPGELFF.

This chain uses TRBV5-1 with TRBJ2-1; D is unresolved. This CDR3 is 16 amino acids long. Germline lookup yields CDR1 SGHRS and CDR2 YFSETQ. V lost 6 bases to trimming and J lost 0 bases, with 16 bases between them. This chain's CDR3 is CASMSAIRSSYNEQFF. Written as DNA, the CDR3 is TGCGCCAGCATGAGTGCTATTAGGAGCTCCTACAATGAGCAGTTCTTC.

The V and J genes are TRBV5-4 and TRBJ2-5; D might be TRBD1 (5 bases). This CDR3 is 14 amino acids long. V was trimmed by 2 bases and J by 1 base, leaving 9 bases between them. Germline CDR1 SGHNT, CDR2 YYREEE (reference sequence). The CDR3: CASSFEGAQETQYF. The DNA of the CDR3 is TGTGCCAGCAGCTTTGAAGGGGCCCAAGAGACCCAGTACTTC. The full variable domain, its missing parts supplied by reference TRBV5-4 and TRBJ2-5, is ETGVTQSPTHLIKTRGQQVTLRCSSQSGHNTVSWYQQALGQGPQFIFQYYREEENGRGNFPPRFSGLQFPNYSSELNVNALELDDSALYLCASSFEGAQETQYFGPGTRLLVL.

The gene calls are TRBV4-2 and TRBJ2-5, with 7 bases matching TRBD2. The CDR3 loop spans 15 amino acids. V gave up 0 bases and J gave up 4 bases; unmatched junction bases: 5. The germline gives CDR1 LGHNA, CDR2 YNFKEQ. The CDR3: CASSQDGTITETQYF. In nucleotides, the CDR3 is TGTGCCAGCAGCCAAGACGGGACTATAACAGAGACCCAGTACTTC.

The V and J genes are TRBV19 and TRBJ1-5; possibly TRBD1 for D (6 bases). This CDR3 spans 16 amino acids. V lost 1 base and J 5 bases, leaving 15 bases between the germline ends. From germline, CDR1 is LNHDA and CDR2 SQIVND (reference sequence). The CDR3 DNA reads as TGTGCCAGTAGTATAGTCGAACAGGGTGCCTATCAGCCCCAGCATTTT. It yields the protein CASSIVEQGAYQPQHF.

This chain links TRBV4-2 with TRBJ1-5, with D possibly TRBD1 on 6 matching bases. Trimming removed 4 bases from V and 2 bases from J, with 12 bases in between. CDR3 length: 15 residues. From germline, CDR1 is LGHNA and CDR2 YNFKEQ. The CDR3 is CASSPRAGGNQPQHF. The CDR3 DNA reads TGTGCCAGCAGCCCCCGCGCAGGGGGCAATCAGCCCCAGCATTTT.

V usage is TRBV5-4 and J usage is TRBJ2-7; D is perhaps TRBD2 (5 bases). The CDR3 spans 14 residues. Trimming left V 0 bases short and J 7 bases short, with 14 bases between. CDR1 and CDR2 from the germline V gene are SGHNT and YYREEE (reference sequence). The CDR3 DNA is TGTGCCAGCAGCTTGGTTCTAGCCTCGGGAGAGCAGTACTTC. It codes for CASSLVLASGEQYF.

The sample holds one count of this clone. The chain couples TRBV7-2 to TRBJ1-4; D is unresolved. The CDR3 is 15 amino acids. CDR1 and CDR2 (germline): SGHTA, FQGNSA. Trimming stripped 2 bases from V and 5 bases from J, with 12 bases between. DNA of the CDR3: TGTGCCAGCAGCTTATCTACCGGGTACAATGAAAAACTGTTTTTT. Translating gives CASSLSTGYNEKLFF.